The rows below give T cell receptor beta chains drawn from one sample of a study of regulatory T cells in long-lasting Graves disease. Via MiXCR, TCRdb re-called the multiplex PCR reads, giving one row per CDR3 protein. The sample has roughly 400,000 distinct CDR3 sequences; around 23% are singletons. This material consisted of peripheral blood mononuclear cells (PBMCs), taken when the disease was refractory, from a patient treated with antithyroid drugs. The receptors derive from a female donor with Graves disease. The CDR3 runs from the conserved cysteine through the conserved F or W. D genes are given only for firm matches. Expanded clones are given a class, and other clones once, few, many or no size at all.

v_gene	abundance	j_gene	d_gene	CDR3aa	CDR3nt
TRBV20-1	NA	TRBJ2-7	TRBD2	CSVQGGLGTYEQYF	TGCAGTGTCCAAGGGGGACTAGGGACTTACGAGCAGTACTTC
TRBV28	few	TRBJ2-6	NA	CASQGFSGANVLTF	TGTGCCAGCCAGGGCTTCTCTGGGGCCAACGTCCTGACTTTC
TRBV2	NA	TRBJ1-4	NA	CASRKDSATNGKLFF	TGTGCCTCCCGGAAGGATTCGGCAACTAATGGAAAACTGTTTTTT
TRBV13	few	TRBJ2-1	NA	CASSHFGPDNEQFF	TGTGCCAGCAGCCACTTCGGACCGGACAATGAGCAGTTCTTC
TRBV7-2	many	TRBJ1-4	TRBD1	CASSFQGATNEKLFF	TGTGCCAGCAGCTTCCAGGGGGCAACTAATGAAAAACTGTTTTTT
TRBV28	many	TRBJ1-1	NA	CASSLVGVGAFF	TGTGCCAGCAGTTTAGTGGGGGTGGGAGCTTTCTTT
TRBV12-3/TRBV12-4	NA	TRBJ2-7	TRBD1	CVSSLTGSYEQYF	TGTGTCAGCAGTTTGACAGGGTCCTACGAGCAGTACTTC
TRBV12-3/TRBV12-4	NA	TRBJ2-7	NA	CASSPKSSYEQYF	TGTGCCAGCAGTCCCAAGAGCTCCTACGAGCAGTACTTC
TRBV20-1	NA	TRBJ1-1	NA	CSARPGGSINTEAFF	TGCAGTGCTAGGCCGGGGGGTTCGATAAACACTGAAGCTTTCTTT
TRBV28	NA	TRBJ2-5	TRBD1	CASSKTGGDETQYF	TGTGCCAGCAGCAAGACAGGGGGCGATGAGACCCAGTACTTC
TRBV4-1	NA	TRBJ1-1	NA	CASSQDPTAMNTEAFF	TGCGCCAGCAGCCAAGATCCGACAGCTATGAACACTGAAGCTTTCTTT
TRBV9	NA	TRBJ1-6	NA	CASSVSGDSPLHF	TGTGCCAGCAGCGTGTCCGGGGATTCACCCCTCCACTTT
TRBV3-1	NA	TRBJ2-2	TRBD1	CASTASGTGSTGELFF	TGTGCCAGCACCGCGAGCGGGACAGGGAGCACCGGGGAGCTGTTTTTT
TRBV28	many	TRBJ2-7	TRBD1	CATVGQGKYEQYF	TGTGCCACCGTTGGACAGGGGAAATACGAGCAGTACTTC
TRBV12-3/TRBV12-4	many	TRBJ1-2	NA	CASSLAGASGYGYTF	TGTGCCAGCAGTTTAGCTGGGGCATCGGGATATGGCTACACCTTC
TRBV28	many	TRBJ1-3	TRBD1	CASSPRGHSSGNTIYF	TGTGCCAGCAGCCCCAGGGGGCACAGCTCTGGAAACACCATATATTTT